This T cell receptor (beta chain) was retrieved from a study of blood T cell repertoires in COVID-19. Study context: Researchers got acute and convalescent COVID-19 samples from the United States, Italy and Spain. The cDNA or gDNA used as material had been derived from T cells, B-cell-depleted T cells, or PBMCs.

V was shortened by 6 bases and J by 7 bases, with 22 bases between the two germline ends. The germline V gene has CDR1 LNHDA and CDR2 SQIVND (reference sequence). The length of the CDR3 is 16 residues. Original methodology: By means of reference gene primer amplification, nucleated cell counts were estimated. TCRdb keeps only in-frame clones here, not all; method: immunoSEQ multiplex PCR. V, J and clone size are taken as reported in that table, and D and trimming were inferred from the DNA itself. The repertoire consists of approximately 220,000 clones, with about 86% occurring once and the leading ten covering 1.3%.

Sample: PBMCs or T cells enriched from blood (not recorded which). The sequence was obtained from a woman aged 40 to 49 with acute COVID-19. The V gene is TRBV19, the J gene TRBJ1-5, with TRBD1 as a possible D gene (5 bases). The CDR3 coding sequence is TGTGCCAGTAGCCAGGGCGGAGGGAGGGGAAGACAGCCCCAGCATTTT. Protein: CASSQGGGRGRQPQHF.